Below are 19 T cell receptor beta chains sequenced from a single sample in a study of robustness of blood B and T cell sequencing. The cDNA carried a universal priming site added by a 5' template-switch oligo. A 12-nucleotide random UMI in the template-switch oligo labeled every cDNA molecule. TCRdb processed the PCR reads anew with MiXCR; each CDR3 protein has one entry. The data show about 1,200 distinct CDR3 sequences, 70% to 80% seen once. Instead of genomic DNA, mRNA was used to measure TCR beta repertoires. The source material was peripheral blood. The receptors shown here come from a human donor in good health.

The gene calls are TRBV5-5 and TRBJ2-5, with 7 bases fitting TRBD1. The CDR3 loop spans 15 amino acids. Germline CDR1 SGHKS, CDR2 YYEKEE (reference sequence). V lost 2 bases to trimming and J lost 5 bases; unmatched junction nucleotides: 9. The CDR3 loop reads CASSFSLGGVETQYF. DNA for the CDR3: TGTGCCAGCAGCTTTAGCTTAGGGGGCGTGGAGACCCAGTACTTC. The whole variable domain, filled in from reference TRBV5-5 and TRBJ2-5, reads DAGVTQSPTHLIKTRGQQVTLRCSPISGHKSVSWYQQVLGQGPQFIFQYYEKEERGRGNFPDRFSARQFPNYSSELNVNALLLGDSALYLCASSFSLGGVETQYFGPGTRLLVL.

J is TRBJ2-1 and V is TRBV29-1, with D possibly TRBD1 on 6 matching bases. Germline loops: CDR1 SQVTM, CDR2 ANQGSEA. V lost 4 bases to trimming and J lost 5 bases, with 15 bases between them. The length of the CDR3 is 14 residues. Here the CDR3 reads CSVGAGQTNNEQFF. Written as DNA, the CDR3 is TGCAGCGTTGGGGCCGGACAGACAAACAATGAGCAGTTCTTC.

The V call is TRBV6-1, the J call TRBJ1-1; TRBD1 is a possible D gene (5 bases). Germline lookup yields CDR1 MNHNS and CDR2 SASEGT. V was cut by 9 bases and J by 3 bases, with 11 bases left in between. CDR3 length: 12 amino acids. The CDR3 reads CASAGEDTEAFF. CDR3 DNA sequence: TGTGCCAGTGCGGGGGAGGACACTGAAGCTTTCTTT.

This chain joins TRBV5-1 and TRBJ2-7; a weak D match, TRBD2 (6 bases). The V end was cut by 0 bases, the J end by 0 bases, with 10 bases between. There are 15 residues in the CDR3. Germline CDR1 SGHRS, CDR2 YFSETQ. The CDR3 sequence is CASSLEGLSSYEQYF. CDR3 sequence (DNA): TGCGCCAGCAGCTTGGAGGGACTTAGCTCCTACGAGCAGTACTTC.

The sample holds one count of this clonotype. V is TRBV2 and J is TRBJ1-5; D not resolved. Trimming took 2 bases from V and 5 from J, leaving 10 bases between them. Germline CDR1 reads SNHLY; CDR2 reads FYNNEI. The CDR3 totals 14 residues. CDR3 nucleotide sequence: TGTGCCAGCAGTGAAAGTCTCCCCGATCAGCCCCAGCATTTT. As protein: CASSESLPDQPQHF.

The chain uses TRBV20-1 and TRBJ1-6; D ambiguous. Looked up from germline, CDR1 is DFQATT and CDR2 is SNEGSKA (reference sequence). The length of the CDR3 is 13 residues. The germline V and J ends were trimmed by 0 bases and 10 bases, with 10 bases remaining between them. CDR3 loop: CSARDETHSPLHF. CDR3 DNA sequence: TGCAGTGCTAGAGATGAGACGCACTCACCCCTCCACTTT.

CDR3 in amino acids: CAISAVFGVGLAGGPYEQYF. CDR3 nucleotide sequence: TGTGCCATCAGTGCGGTCTTCGGCGTGGGACTAGCGGGGGGGCCCTACGAGCAGTACTTC. The rearrangement uses TRBV10-3 and TRBJ2-7; TRBD2 aligns across 16 bases. Germline V CDR1 and CDR2: ENHRY, SYGVKD. This CDR3 contains 20 residues. Trimming removed 4 bases from V and 2 bases from J; junction bases left unmatched: 14.

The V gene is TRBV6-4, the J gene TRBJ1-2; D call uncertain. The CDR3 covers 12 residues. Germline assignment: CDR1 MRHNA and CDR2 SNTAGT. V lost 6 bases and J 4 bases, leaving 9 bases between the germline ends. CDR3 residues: CASRDRGYGYTF. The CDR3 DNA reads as TGTGCCAGCAGGGACCGGGGCTATGGCTACACCTTC.

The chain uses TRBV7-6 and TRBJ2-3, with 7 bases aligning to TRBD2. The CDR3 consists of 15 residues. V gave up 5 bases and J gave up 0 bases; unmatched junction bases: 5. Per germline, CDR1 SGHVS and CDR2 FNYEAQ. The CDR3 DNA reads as TGTGCCAGCAGCCCCGGAGCGGGGAGCACAGATACGCAGTATTTT. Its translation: CASSPGAGSTDTQYF.

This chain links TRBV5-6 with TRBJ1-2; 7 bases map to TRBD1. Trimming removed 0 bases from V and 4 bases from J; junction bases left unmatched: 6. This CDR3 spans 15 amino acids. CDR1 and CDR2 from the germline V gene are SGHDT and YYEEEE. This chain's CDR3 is CASSLDRGLGYGYTF. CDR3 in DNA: TGTGCCAGCAGCTTGGATAGGGGGCTCGGCTATGGCTACACCTTC.

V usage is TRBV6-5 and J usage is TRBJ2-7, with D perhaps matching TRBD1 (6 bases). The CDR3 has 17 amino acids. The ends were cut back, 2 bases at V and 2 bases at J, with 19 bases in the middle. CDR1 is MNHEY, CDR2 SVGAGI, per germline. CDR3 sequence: CASSYDGGRGEPYEQYF. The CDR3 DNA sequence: TGTGCCAGCAGTTACGATGGGGGCAGGGGAGAACCCTACGAGCAGTACTTC.

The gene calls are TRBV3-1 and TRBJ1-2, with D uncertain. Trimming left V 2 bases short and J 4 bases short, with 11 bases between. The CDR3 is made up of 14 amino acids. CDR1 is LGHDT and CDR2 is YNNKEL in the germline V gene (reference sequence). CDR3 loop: CASSQLSSGYGYTF. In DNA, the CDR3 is TGTGCCAGCAGCCAATTGTCGTCTGGCTATGGCTACACCTTC.

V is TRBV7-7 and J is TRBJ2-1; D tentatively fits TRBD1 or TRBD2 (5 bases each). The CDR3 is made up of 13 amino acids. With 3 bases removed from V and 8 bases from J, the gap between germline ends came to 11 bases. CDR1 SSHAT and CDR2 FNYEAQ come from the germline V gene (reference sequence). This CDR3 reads CASSLGVGDEQFF. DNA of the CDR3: TGTGCCAGCAGCTTGGGGGTTGGCGATGAGCAGTTCTTC.

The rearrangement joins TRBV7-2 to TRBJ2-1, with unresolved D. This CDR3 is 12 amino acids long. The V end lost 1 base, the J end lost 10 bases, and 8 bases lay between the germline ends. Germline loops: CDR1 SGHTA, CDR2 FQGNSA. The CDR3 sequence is CASSLGPREQFF. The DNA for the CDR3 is TGTGCCAGCAGCTTAGGTCCTCGAGAGCAGTTCTTC.

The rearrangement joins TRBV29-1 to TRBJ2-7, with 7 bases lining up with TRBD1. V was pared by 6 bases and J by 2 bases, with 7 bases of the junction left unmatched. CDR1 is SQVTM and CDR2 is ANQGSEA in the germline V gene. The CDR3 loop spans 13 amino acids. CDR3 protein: CSVKRQGAYEQYF. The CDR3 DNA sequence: TGCAGCGTGAAAAGACAGGGCGCCTACGAGCAGTACTTC.

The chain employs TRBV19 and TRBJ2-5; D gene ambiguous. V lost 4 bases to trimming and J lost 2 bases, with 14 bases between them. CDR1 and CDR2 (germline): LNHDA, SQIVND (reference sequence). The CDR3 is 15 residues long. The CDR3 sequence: CASSKGIDGQETQYF. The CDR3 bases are TGTGCCAGTAGTAAGGGAATCGACGGACAAGAGACCCAGTACTTC. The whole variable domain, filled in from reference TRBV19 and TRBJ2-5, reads DGGITQSPKYLFRKEGQNVTLSCEQNLNHDAMYWYRQDPGQGLRLIYYSQIVNDFQKGDIAEGYSVSREKKESFPLTVTSAQKNPTAFYLCASSKGIDGQETQYFGPGTRLLVL.

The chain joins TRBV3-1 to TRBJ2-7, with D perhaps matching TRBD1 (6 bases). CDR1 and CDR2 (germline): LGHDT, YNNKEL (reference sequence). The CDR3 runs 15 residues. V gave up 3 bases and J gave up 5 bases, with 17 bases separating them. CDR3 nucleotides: TGTGCCAGCAGCCAGGCGTGGGACACACCCAACGAGCAGTACTTC. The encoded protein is CASSQAWDTPNEQYF.

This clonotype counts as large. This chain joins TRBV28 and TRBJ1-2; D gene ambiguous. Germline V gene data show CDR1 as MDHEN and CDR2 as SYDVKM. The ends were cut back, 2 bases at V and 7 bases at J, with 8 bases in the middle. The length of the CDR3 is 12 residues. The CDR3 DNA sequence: TGTGCCAGCAGTTTAGGGATATTTGGCTACACCTTC. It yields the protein CASSLGIFGYTF.

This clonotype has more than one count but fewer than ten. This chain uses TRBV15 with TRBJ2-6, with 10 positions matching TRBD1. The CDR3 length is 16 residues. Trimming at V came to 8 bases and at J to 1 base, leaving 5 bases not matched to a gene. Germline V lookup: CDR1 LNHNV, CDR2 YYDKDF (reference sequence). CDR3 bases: TGTGCCACCGGGGACAGGGGCGGGTCTGGGGCCAACGTCCTGACTTTC. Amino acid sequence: CATGDRGGSGANVLTF.